The TCR beta chain under discussion was sequenced for a study of T cells in Graves' hyperthyroidism and ophthalmopathy. RNA transcripts provided the source from which TCR beta CDR3 regions were amplified. An initial round of RT-PCR targeting the TCR CDR3 relied on the HTBI primer set. From the multiplex PCR reads, TCRdb called clonotypes with MiXCR, one entry per CDR3 protein. The table has about 480,000 distinct CDR3 sequences, roughly an eighth seen once. This clonotype showed up many times. Each patient was aged 18 to 65 and had newly diagnosed hyperthyroidism of under 2 months' duration. The TCR comes from a woman between 18 and 29 years old with Graves' hyperthyroidism. The sample comprised blood.

CDR3 sequence (DNA): TGTGCCAGCAGTGACCCTGGGGGGGCCTCCTACAATGAGCAGTTCTTC. This translates into CASSDPGGASYNEQFF. The V and J genes are TRBV2 and TRBJ2-1, with a weak D call TRBD2 (7 bases). Germline CDR1 is SNHLY and CDR2 is FYNNEI. The CDR3 loop spans 16 amino acids. The ends were cut back, 3 bases at V and 0 bases at J, with 12 bases in the middle.